There are many counts of the clone carrying this TCR beta chain. Its antigen remains unknown. This record comes from a study of T cells in Graves' hyperthyroidism and ophthalmopathy. Study observations and caveats: Within blood appeared most thyroid clonotypes that had expanded above 0.001.

RNA transcripts provided the source from which TCR beta CDR3 regions were amplified. Initially, a first-round RT-PCR of the TCR CDR3 employed the HTBI primer set. TCRdb re-called the multiplex PCR reads through MiXCR, storing one row per CDR3 protein. The data hold fewer than 500,000 distinct CDR3 sequences, with under 15% observed a single time. CDR3 length equals 13 residues. V lost 1 base to trimming and J lost 4 bases, with 8 bases between them. Germline CDR1 is SGHRS and CDR2 is YFSETQ. Among ophthalmopathy patients, the Clinical Activity Score reached at least 3, the NOSPECS grade reached at least 4, and duration remained under 3 months.

The chain has TRBV5-1 and TRBJ1-1; D unresolved. This sequence was found in a man between 18 and 35 years old with Graves' ophthalmopathy. Input material: blood. In DNA, the CDR3 is TGCGCCAGCAGCTTGTTCGAGGGCACTGAAGCTTTCTTT. This codes for CASSLFEGTEAFF.